This T cell receptor (beta chain) was identified during a study of blood T cell repertoires in COVID-19. Study-wide context: COVID-19 samples, acute and convalescent, were from the United States, Italy and Spain. PBMCs, B-cell-depleted T cells, or T cells were the source of the cDNA or gDNA that made up the material.

Original methodology: Reference gene primer amplification in the assay estimated nucleated cell counts. Method: immunoSEQ multiplex PCR; TCRdb's copy keeps in-frame clones and lacks some. The V and J calls and clone size come from that table; D and trimming were worked out from the DNA. The sample carries around 80,000 clones, roughly 85% recorded once. The Seattle patients joined while their infection was active and were tracked longitudinally afterward. Germline V CDR1 and CDR2: MNHEY, SMNVEV (reference sequence). The trim removed 6 bases at V and 0 bases at J, leaving 10 bases unmatched. The CDR3 runs to 17 residues.

Sequencing input: peripheral blood. This clonotype was obtained from a man aged 50-59 years with COVID-19, enrolled during active disease. V usage is TRBV27 and J usage is TRBJ1-1, with 10 bases lining up with TRBD1. The CDR3 is CASSRGTGALMNTEAFF. Written as DNA, the CDR3 is TGTGCCAGCAGCCGGGGGACAGGGGCCCTCATGAACACTGAAGCTTTCTTT.